One and the same sample provided the 24 T cell receptor beta chains below, sequenced in a study of radiation and T cells in renal cell carcinoma. Using immunoSEQ multiplex PCR, the repertoire was profiled, and TCRdb retains in-frame clones only, with some absent. Among about 62,000 clones listed, approximately 80% were seen once. Time point: blood 4 weeks post-SBRT, at nephrectomy. The treatment: 15 Gy SBRT to primary tumor, nephrectomy 4 weeks later. Sequences were derived from blood, sampled from a patient whose treatment included radiotherapy and nephrectomy. The source of these receptors is a man aged 55 to 70 with renal cell carcinoma.

Written as DNA, the CDR3 is TGCGCCAGCAGCCAAAATTACCAGCTCTATAATTCACCCCTCCACTTT. This translates into CASSQNYQLYNSPLHF. This chain joins TRBV4-3 and TRBJ1-6, with D unresolved. CDR1 and CDR2 from the germline V gene are LGHNA and YSLEER. Trimming took off 2 bases at V and 3 bases at J, with 11 bases between the two ends. The CDR3 consists of 16 residues.

The chain links TRBV5-1 to TRBJ1-2; the match to TRBD1 covers 7 bases. The germline V gene encodes CDR1 SGHRS and CDR2 YFSETQ. Trimming cost V 7 bases and J 4 bases; bases outside gene matches: 10. The CDR3 is 14 residues long. CDR3 sequence reads: CASGSTGEVYGYTF. The CDR3 DNA follows: TGCGCCAGCGGATCAACAGGGGAGGTCTATGGCTACACCTTC.

The chain joins TRBV5-3 to TRBJ1-1; D gene uncertain. TRBV5-3 is marked as an open reading frame, function uncertain. CDR3 size: 13 residues. The CDR3 nucleotides are TGTGCTGGGATGATGGGAACGAACACTGAAGCTTTCTTT. Translating gives CAGMMGTNTEAFF.

The chain employs TRBV21-1 and TRBJ2-6; TRBD2 reflects the table's D call only, with no check against the DNA. TRBV21-1 is shown as a pseudogene. The CDR3 spans 18 residues. The CDR3 here is CARLVPGLAGAGANVLTF. DNA of the CDR3: TGTGCCAGGCTTGTGCCGGGACTAGCGGGAGCTGGGGCCAACGTCCTGACTTTC.

V gene TRBV2 combines with J gene TRBJ1-1, with D unclear. Germline V lookup: CDR1 SNHLY, CDR2 FYNNEI. V was clipped by 7 bases and J by 4 bases, with 16 bases between them. The CDR3 spans 14 residues. CDR3 sequence reads: CASNEIGIGTEAFF. As DNA, the CDR3 is TGTGCCAGCAATGAGATAGGTATTGGCACTGAAGCTTTCTTT.

The chain uses TRBV4-3 and TRBJ1-3, with a tentative D call TRBD1 (5 bases). Trimming pared 1 base from V and 7 bases from J, leaving 17 bases between. Germline V gene sequence: CDR1 LGHNA, CDR2 YSLEER. The CDR3 length is 16 residues. CDR3: CASSQGRGPPWNTIYF. DNA for the CDR3: TGCGCCAGCAGCCAAGGTCGGGGACCCCCGTGGAACACCATATATTTT.

The chain is built from TRBV5-1 and TRBJ1-1, with 8 bases lining up with TRBD1. After removal of 4 bases from V and 1 base from J, the junction contained 3 bases not matched to a gene. The CDR3 has 14 residues. Germline lookup yields CDR1 SGHRS and CDR2 YFSETQ. The CDR3 DNA follows: TGCGCCAGCAGCAAAACAGGGGGGAACACTGAAGCTTTCTTT. Translating gives CASSKTGGNTEAFF.

This clone occurred once. V and J are TRBV29-1 and TRBJ1-2, with TRBD1 matching 8 bases. The V and J ends lost 6 bases and 3 bases, in that order; junction bases with no gene match: 6. This CDR3 is built from 13 residues. Germline loops: CDR1 SQVTM, CDR2 ANQGSEA. CDR3 nucleotide sequence: TGCAGCGTGAAGGACAGGGAAGACTATGGCTACACCTTC. Protein product: CSVKDREDYGYTF.

The CDR3 coding sequence is TGTGCCAGCCTCAGAGGAGATACGCAGTATTTT. Translating gives CASLRGDTQYF. The chain recombines TRBV6-1 with TRBJ2-3; D call uncertain. Germline V lookup: CDR1 MNHNS, CDR2 SASEGT. The CDR3 is 11 amino acids. Trimming removed 8 bases from V and 5 bases from J, with 8 bases in between.

The chain recombines TRBV18 with TRBJ2-1, with 7 positions matching TRBD1. Germline lookup yields CDR1 KGHSH and CDR2 LQKENI. The CDR3 contains 12 residues. J lost 9 bases, V lost 3 bases, and 2 bases had no gene match. DNA for the CDR3: TGTGCCAGCTCACCTAGGACAGGTGAGCAGTTCTTC. Residues: CASSPRTGEQFF.

Only a few counts were recorded for this clone. This chain links TRBV10-3 with TRBJ2-6; D call uncertain. V gave up 2 bases and J gave up 9 bases, with 8 bases separating them. The CDR3 runs 13 residues. The germline V gene encodes CDR1 ENHRY and CDR2 SYGVKD. CDR3 sequence: CAISEDGDNVLTF. The DNA for the CDR3 is TGTGCCATCAGTGAGGACGGAGACAACGTCCTGACTTTC.

Only one count was recorded for this clone. V is TRBV6-6 and J is TRBJ2-7; D ambiguous. This CDR3 contains 14 residues. Germline CDR1 MNHNY, CDR2 SVGAGI (reference sequence). Between the trimmed V and J ends, which lost 7 bases and 0 bases, there was a span of 13 bases. The CDR3 loop reads CASTQGQLSYEQYF. In nucleotides, the CDR3 is TGTGCCAGCACACAAGGGCAGCTCTCCTACGAGCAGTACTTC.

The gene calls are TRBV6-1 and TRBJ2-1; D may be TRBD2 (6 bases). V dropped 2 bases and J dropped 1 base, with 12 bases sitting between them. Germline V gives CDR1 MNHNS, CDR2 SASEGT. CDR3 length: 16 amino acids. The CDR3 protein is CASSEMAGSSYNEQFF. The CDR3 nucleotides read TGTGCCAGCAGTGAAATGGCGGGGAGTTCCTACAATGAGCAGTTCTTC.

Remarks on this clone: Its ends do not fully match the called genes, so a read error is possible. This chain uses TRBV30 with TRBJ1-6, with D perhaps TRBD1 (5 bases). The germline V gene has CDR1 GTSNPN and CDR2 SVGIG (reference sequence). The CDR3 has 13 residues. CDR3 in DNA: TGTGCCGGGAGATGGGGCGGCAATTCACCCCTCCACTTT. Translated, it gives CAGRWGGNSPLHF.

The gene calls are TRBV7-9 and TRBJ1-1; TRBD1 might be the D (6 bases). Germline loops: CDR1 SEHNR, CDR2 FQNEAQ (reference sequence). The ends were cut back, 0 bases at V and 5 bases at J, with 13 bases in the middle. The CDR3 covers 15 residues. The CDR3 protein is CASSLALGAWTEAFF. CDR3 DNA: TGTGCCAGCAGCTTAGCGCTGGGGGCATGGACTGAAGCTTTCTTT.

The genes are TRBV5-4 and TRBJ2-2; maybe TRBD1 (5 bases). CDR3 length equals 17 residues. In germline, CDR1 is SGHNT, CDR2 YYREEE (reference sequence). The ends were cut back, 1 base at V and 5 bases at J, with 18 bases in the middle. The CDR3 DNA is TGTGCCAGCAGCTTGCCTTCTAGGGGCCCGAGGACCGGGGAGCTGTTTTTT. Protein product: CASSLPSRGPRTGELFF.

The CDR3 spells CASLRPGDHEQYF. CDR3 DNA sequence: TGTGCCAGCTTGAGGCCGGGGGATCACGAGCAGTACTTC. The rearrangement uses TRBV18 and TRBJ2-7; possible D gene TRBD2, 6 bases. Germline CDR1 and CDR2: KGHSH and LQKENI. The CDR3 runs 13 residues. V gave up 7 bases and J gave up 5 bases, with 15 bases separating them.

The chain couples TRBV4-1 to TRBJ2-5, with TRBD2 matching over 8 bases. Germline V gene data show CDR1 as MGHRA and CDR2 as YSYEKL. V gave up 8 bases and J gave up 1 base; unmatched junction bases: 9. This CDR3 contains 15 residues. CDR3 loop: CASAPSGSLQETQYF. CDR3 DNA: TGCGCCAGCGCTCCTAGCGGGTCACTCCAAGAGACCCAGTACTTC.

The chain links TRBV30 to TRBJ2-3; D gene unclear. Germline-derived CDR1 and CDR2 are GTSNPN and SVGIG (reference sequence). Trimming removed 1 base from V and 6 bases from J, with 8 bases in between. The CDR3 is 12 amino acids. The CDR3, as DNA: TGTGCCTGGAGTGCCGGTGGCGATACGCAGTATTTT. This codes for CAWSAGGDTQYF.

V and J are TRBV30 and TRBJ1-1; unclear D gene. Trimming pared 6 bases from V and 7 bases from J, leaving 21 bases between. The V gene's germline CDR1 is GTSNPN and CDR2 SVGIG (reference sequence). This CDR3 is 14 amino acids long. The DNA of the CDR3 is TGTGCCTGTCAGGCCCCCCCTAGCCGGGATGAAGCTTTCTTT. Translated: CACQAPPSRDEAFF.

The chain combines TRBV5-4 with TRBJ2-2; TRBD2 is a possible D gene (7 bases). Germline assignment: CDR1 SGHNT and CDR2 YYREEE (reference sequence). With 4 bases removed from V and 3 bases from J, the gap between germline ends came to 19 bases. CDR3 length equals 17 residues. The DNA for the CDR3 is TGTGCCAGCAGCCCGAGGGCGGGGGCCTCCTACACCGGGGAGCTGTTTTTT. Protein sequence: CASSPRAGASYTGELFF.

J is TRBJ1-5 and V is TRBV5-1, with 8 bases matching TRBD1. V was pared by 4 bases and J by 0 bases, with 3 bases of the junction left unmatched. CDR3 length: 15 residues. The germline V gene encodes CDR1 SGHRS and CDR2 YFSETQ. The DNA for the CDR3 is TGCGCCAGCAGCATAACAGGGGGTAGCAATCAGCCCCAGCATTTT. Translated: CASSITGGSNQPQHF.

In DNA form, the CDR3 reads TGTGCCAGCCAACTGGACGGGAGCTCCTACAATGAGCAGTTCTTC. Residues: CASQLDGSSYNEQFF. This chain links TRBV6-6 with TRBJ2-1, with a possible D match to TRBD2 (6 bases). The CDR3 spans 15 residues. The germline V and J ends were trimmed by 8 bases and 0 bases, with 14 bases remaining between them. The germline CDR1 and CDR2 sequences are MNHNY and SVGAGI (reference sequence).

V and J are TRBV5-8 and TRBJ2-5, with 10 bases that match TRBD2. V gave up 0 bases and J gave up 0 bases; unmatched junction bases: 8. This CDR3 contains 18 residues. Germline CDR1 reads SGHTS; CDR2 reads YDEGEE. CDR3 in amino acids: CASSLVVISGGYQETQYF. The CDR3 coding sequence is TGTGCCAGCAGCTTGGTGGTGATTAGCGGGGGGTACCAAGAGACCCAGTACTTC.